The next 16 T cell receptor beta chains were all read from a single sample in a study of T cells in Graves' hyperthyroidism and ophthalmopathy (dated by TCRdb to about 2019). Library preparation employed multiplex PCR. Reads for this sample came from an Illumina HiSeq 2000. TCR beta CDR3 regions were amplified from RNA transcripts. A first-round RT-PCR of the TCR CDR3 used the HTBI primer set with the Qiagen OneStep RT-PCR kit. TCRdb ran its own pipeline on the public reads, namely fastp trimming at Q25 and MiXCR clone calling, and kept in-frame beta chains. One record per CDR3 amino acid sequence lists the most common genes and DNA. The sample table holds about 610,000 distinct CDR3 sequences, of which around 15% were seen once. Around 4.1% of the sample is held by the ten biggest clonotypes. Sequenced sample: blood. Source of these receptors: a woman between 40 and 55 years old with Graves' ophthalmopathy.

Ten or more counts support this clonotype. The chain employs TRBV20-1 and TRBJ2-7, with 8 positions matching TRBD1. Looked up from germline, CDR1 is DFQATT and CDR2 is SNEGSKA (reference sequence). Losses at the gene ends were 7 bases for V and 3 bases for J; bases not matched to a gene: 8. The CDR3 consists of 13 residues. CDR3 protein: CSVRGQDVYEQYF. In nucleotides, the CDR3 is TGCAGTGTTAGGGGACAGGACGTCTACGAGCAGTACTTC.

This clonotype has a count of ten or more. The chain is built from TRBV20-1 and TRBJ2-5; D is unclear. Per the germline V gene, CDR1 is DFQATT and CDR2 is SNEGSKA (reference sequence). This CDR3 contains 13 residues. The ends were cut back, 8 bases at V and 3 bases at J, with 16 bases in the middle. In nucleotides, the CDR3 is TGCAGTCTACGTTCGCTCTTTGAAGAGACCCAGTACTTC. It is translated as CSLRSLFEETQYF.

V is TRBV12-3 or TRBV12-4 and J is TRBJ2-7, with D possibly TRBD2 on 5 matching bases. The V and J ends lost 3 bases and 8 bases respectively, with 11 bases between them. This CDR3 spans 12 amino acids. The CDR3 DNA reads as TGTGCCAGCAGTTTCTCTGGGGAGCAGCAGTACTTC. Protein product: CASSFSGEQQYF.

Ten or more counts support this clonotype. The J gene is TRBJ1-1, the V gene TRBV12-3 or TRBV12-4; the D gene is possibly TRBD1 (5 bases). The CDR3 has 13 amino acids. Trimming took 10 bases from V and 2 from J, leaving 14 bases between them. In DNA, the CDR3 is TGTGCCATCTCGACCGGGGCCAACACTGAAGCTTTCTTT. Protein product: CAISTGANTEAFF.

This clonotype was seen repeatedly, ten times or more. The CDR3 DNA reads TGTGCCAGCAAGACAGGGCCGGGCTATGGCTACACCTTC. This gives the protein CASKTGPGYGYTF. The chain links TRBV6-1 to TRBJ1-2; 7 nucleotides line up with TRBD1. Germline values: CDR1 MNHNS, CDR2 SASEGT. V lost 7 bases, J lost 4 bases, and 6 bases stayed unmatched. The CDR3 consists of 13 residues.

The sample holds a few counts of this clonotype. The V and J genes are TRBV28 and TRBJ2-7; no reliable D call. The CDR3 is 12 residues long. Germline assignment: CDR1 MDHEN and CDR2 SYDVKM. Trimming pared 6 bases from V and 3 bases from J, leaving 9 bases between. The CDR3 sequence is CASRGFGYEQYF. CDR3 nucleotides: TGTGCCAGCAGGGGCTTTGGCTACGAGCAGTACTTC.

This clonotype was observed many times. The V gene is TRBV6-5, the J gene TRBJ1-1; D might be TRBD1 (6 bases). The germline CDR1 and CDR2 sequences are MNHEY and SVGAGI. The CDR3 consists of 15 residues. Trimming removed 0 bases from V and 5 bases from J, with 13 bases in between. The CDR3 region has the DNA TGTGCCAGCAGTTACTCGGGGGGGGCCTGGACTGAAGCTTTCTTT. Protein sequence: CASSYSGGAWTEAFF.

This clonotype was seen at least ten times. The chain carries TRBV12-3 or TRBV12-4 and TRBJ2-5, with 8 bases lining up with TRBD2. J was trimmed by 1 base and V by 2 bases; bases with no gene match: 3. The CDR3 extends over 15 amino acids. CDR3 DNA: TGTGCCAGCAGTTTAACTAGCGGAACCCAAGAGACCCAGTACTTC. Residues: CASSLTSGTQETQYF.

This clonotype was seen ten or more times. The CDR3 here is CASGLVLLGRGPDTQYF. CDR3 bases: TGTGCTAGTGGTTTGGTACTGCTTGGCAGGGGGCCAGATACGCAGTATTTT. The rearrangement links TRBV12-5 to TRBJ2-3; TRBD1 aligns across 8 bases. CDR3 size: 17 residues. Looked up from germline, CDR1 is LGHNT and CDR2 is FRNRAP. V dropped 0 bases and J dropped 4; count of bases not matched to a gene: 9. The full variable domain, its missing parts supplied by reference TRBV12-5 and TRBJ2-3, is DARVTQTPRHKVTEMGQEVTMRCQPILGHNTVFWYRQTMMQGLELLAYFRNRAPLDDSGMPKDRFSAEMPDATLATLKIQPSEPRDSAVYFCASGLVLLGRGPDTQYFGPGTRLTVL.

The table lists this clonotype with many counts. V is TRBV6-1 and J is TRBJ2-7; 9 positions agree with TRBD2. Germline V CDR1 and CDR2: MNHNS, SASEGT. The CDR3 runs 13 residues. This CDR3 is CATRSGSFSEQYF. CDR3 coding DNA: TGTGCTACCCGTAGCGGGAGTTTTAGCGAGCAGTACTTC.

The rearrangement uses TRBV6-9 and TRBJ2-7, with 7 positions matching TRBD2. Germline CDR1 is MNHGY and CDR2 is SVAAGI. Trimming took 5 bases from V and 3 from J; bases not matched to a gene: 7. The CDR3 has 14 amino acids. The CDR3 DNA sequence: TGTGCCAGCAGTACATCGTCGGGAGGCTACGAGCAGTACTTC. The encoded protein is CASSTSSGGYEQYF.

This clonotype was detected ten times or more. The chain employs TRBV19 and TRBJ1-1; no definite D call. Looked up from germline, CDR1 is LNHDA and CDR2 is SQIVND (reference sequence). V dropped 5 bases and J dropped 6 bases, with 13 bases sitting between them. This CDR3 contains 13 residues. The CDR3 reads CASSPPGHPEAFF. CDR3 in DNA: TGTGCCAGTAGTCCACCCGGCCACCCTGAAGCTTTCTTT.

This clonotype was observed a few times. A much bigger clone sits one base away, suggesting this may be a read error. This sequence joins TRBV6-2 or TRBV6-3 and TRBJ1-6; D is undetermined. The CDR3 runs 13 residues. The V end was cut by 2 bases, the J end by 5 bases, with 4 bases between. The germline CDR1 and CDR2 sequences are MNHEY and SVGEGT. For the CDR3, the DNA is TGTGCCAGCAGTTACAGGGATAATTCACCCCTCCACTTT. It codes for CASSYRDNSPLHF.

The chain combines TRBV20-1 with TRBJ1-2, with TRBD1 as a possible D gene (5 bases). The CDR3 runs 12 residues. The V end lost 5 bases, the J end lost 3 bases, and 10 bases lay between the germline ends. CDR1 DFQATT and CDR2 SNEGSKA come from the germline V gene (reference sequence). As DNA, the CDR3 is TGCAGTGCTTACGCCAGGGACTATGGCTACACCTTC. As protein: CSAYARDYGYTF.

This clonotype has ten or more counts. The rearrangement links TRBV24-1 to TRBJ2-2; D perhaps matches TRBD2 (6 bases). Looked up from germline, CDR1 is KGHDR and CDR2 is SFDVKD. There are 15 residues in the CDR3. Trimming stripped 4 bases from V and 2 bases from J, with 10 bases between. The CDR3 DNA reads as TGTGCCACCAGTGAAGGAGGGCTAAACACCGGGGAGCTGTTTTTT. Translating it yields CATSEGGLNTGELFF.

This clonotype was counted a few times. The V call is TRBV28, the J call TRBJ2-2, with D tentatively TRBD1 (6 bases). The germline V gene has CDR1 MDHEN and CDR2 SYDVKM. The CDR3 contains 16 residues. Deletions cut 1 base from V and 0 bases from J, with 9 bases between. DNA for the CDR3: TGTGCCAGCAGTTTATATGAGGGGGCGAACACCGGGGAGCTGTTTTTT. It codes for CASSLYEGANTGELFF.